This T cell receptor beta chain appears in the sequencing data of a study of T cell repertoires in aging, cancer and after chemotherapy. Study background: Six age groups, ranging from 30 or younger to 70 or older, included the donors. Study-wide findings and caveats: Median generation probability rose over the chemotherapy interval in each cancer cohort, suggesting rebound thymic output. These repertoire data do not allow conclusions about immunological memory after chemotherapy. In cancer patients, declining TCR diversity with age involved lost richness and lost evenness.

TCR beta rearrangements were amplified from peripheral blood genomic DNA. This clonotype ranks as large (0.1 to 1%). Its specificity is unknown. V lost 7 bases and J lost 0, with 10 bases in between. CDR3 length: 14 residues. Germline assignment: CDR1 SQVTM and CDR2 ANQGSEA. Multiplex touch-down PCR with TRB-A/B primers amplified rearranged V-D-J TRB sequences. One entry per CDR3 protein results from TCRdb running MiXCR on the multiplex PCR reads. The sample has about 10,000 distinct CDR3 sequences; about 36% are singletons. The source of this sequence is a human donor in good health. Material: blood. This chain uses TRBV29-1 with TRBJ2-6, with a possible D match to TRBD1 (5 bases). CDR3 protein: CSAIGDSGANVLTF. CDR3 nucleotides: TGCAGCGCAATAGGGGACTCTGGGGCCAACGTCCTGACTTTC.